This TCR beta chain was sequenced during a study of blood T cells in healthy people across ages. General study findings and limits: Diversity was estimated from one million T cells, and these estimates were considered underestimates. The donors' CMV status was not determined, possibly confounding changes in expanded clonotypes.

PCR was performed a second time for 7 to 11 cycles using a sample-barcoded 5' primer and a J-beta primer mix. Through a template-switch adaptor with 12 random nucleotides, each cDNA molecule received a tag. Each CDR3 protein is one row after TCRdb ran MiXCR on the 5' RACE reads. In the table there are 700,000 to 950,000 distinct CDR3 sequences, more than 40% of which are singletons. CDR1 is MGHRA, CDR2 YSYEKL, per germline. The CDR3 is 13 residues long. Notes on this clonotype: Its antigen is unknown.

Healthy Caucasian individuals from Russia aged about 6 to 90 served as donors. This clonotype originated in a woman aged 55-69 years in good health. This chain joins TRBV4-1 and TRBJ2-5; D is unclear. The DNA end favors TRBJ2-7, so the J call may be wrong. The sequencing input was blood. CDR3 DNA sequence: TGCGCCAGCAGGTTTAAGGTTGTCTACGAGCAGTACTTC. Translating it yields CASRFKVVYEQYF.